This T cell receptor beta chain was captured in a study of OX40 agonist ivuxolimab in advanced cancers. Libraries were prepared by immunoSEQ multiplex PCR; TCRdb keeps only in-frame clonotypes and omits some of them. The repertoire holds over 80,000 clones, with roughly nine tenths as singletons. The CDR3 loop spans 15 amino acids. Trimming pared 6 bases from V and 4 bases from J, leaving 16 bases between. Germline V CDR1 and CDR2: MDHEN, SYDVKM. The source material was CD4+ or CD8+ T cells sorted from blood, sampled in a trial of the OX40 agonist ivuxolimab. The V gene is TRBV28, the J gene TRBJ1-5; D perhaps matches TRBD1 (6 bases). This clonotype was obtained from an adult with an advanced solid tumor such as melanoma, head and neck, liver or kidney cancer. The CDR3 region is CASRYRRTVNQPQHF. The CDR3 DNA follows: TGTGCCAGCAGGTATAGAAGGACAGTTAATCAGCCCCAGCATTTT. The full variable domain, its missing parts supplied by reference TRBV28 and TRBJ1-5, is DVKVTQSSRYLVKRTGEKVFLECVQDMDHENMFWYRQDPGLGLRLIYFSYDVKMKEKGDIPEGYSVSREKKERFSLILESASTNQTSMYLCASRYRRTVNQPQHFGDGTRLSIL.